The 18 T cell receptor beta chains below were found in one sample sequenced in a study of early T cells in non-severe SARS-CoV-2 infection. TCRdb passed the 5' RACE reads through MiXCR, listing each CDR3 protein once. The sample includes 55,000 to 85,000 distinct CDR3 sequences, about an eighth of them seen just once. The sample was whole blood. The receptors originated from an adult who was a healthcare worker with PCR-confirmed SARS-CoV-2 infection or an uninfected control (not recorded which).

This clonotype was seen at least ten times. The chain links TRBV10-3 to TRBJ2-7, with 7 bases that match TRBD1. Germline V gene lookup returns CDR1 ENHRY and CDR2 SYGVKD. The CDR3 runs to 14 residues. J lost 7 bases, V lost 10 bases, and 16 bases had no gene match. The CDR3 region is CATTRSNTGEEQYF. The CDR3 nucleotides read TGTGCCACCACCCGTAGCAATACAGGGGAGGAGCAGTACTTC.

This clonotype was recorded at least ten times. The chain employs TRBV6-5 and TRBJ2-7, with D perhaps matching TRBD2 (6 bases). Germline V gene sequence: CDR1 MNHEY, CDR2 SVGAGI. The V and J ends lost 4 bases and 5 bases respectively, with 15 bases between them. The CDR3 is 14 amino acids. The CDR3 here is CASSWGVEGHEQYF. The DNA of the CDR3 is TGTGCCAGCAGTTGGGGGGTTGAGGGCCACGAGCAGTACTTC.

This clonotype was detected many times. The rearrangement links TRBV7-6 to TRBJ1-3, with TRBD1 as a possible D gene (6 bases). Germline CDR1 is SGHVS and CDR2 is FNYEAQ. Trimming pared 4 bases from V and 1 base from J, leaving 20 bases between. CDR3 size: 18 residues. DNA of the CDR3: TGTGCCAGCAGCTCGCCACAGGGTACCTCGCAATCTGGAAACACCATATATTTT. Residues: CASSSPQGTSQSGNTIYF.

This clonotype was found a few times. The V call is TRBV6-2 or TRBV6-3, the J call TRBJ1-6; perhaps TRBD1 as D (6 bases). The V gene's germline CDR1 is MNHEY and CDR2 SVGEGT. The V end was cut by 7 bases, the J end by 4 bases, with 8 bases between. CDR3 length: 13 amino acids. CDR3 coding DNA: TGTGCCAGCAACGGACAGTATAATTCACCCCTCCACTTT. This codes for CASNGQYNSPLHF.

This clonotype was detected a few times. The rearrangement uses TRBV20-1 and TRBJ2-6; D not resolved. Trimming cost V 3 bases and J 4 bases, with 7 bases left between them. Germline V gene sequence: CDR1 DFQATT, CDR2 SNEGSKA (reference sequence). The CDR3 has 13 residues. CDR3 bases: TGCAGTGCTAGCCTTGAGGGGGCCAACGTCCTGACTTTC. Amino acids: CSASLEGANVLTF.

DNA for the CDR3: TGCGCCAGCGTAGGGGATTCTGAGAGGCCTTTCTTT. This gives the protein CASVGDSERPFF. The V and J genes are TRBV5-1 and TRBJ1-1; weak D call: TRBD1 (5 bases). There are 12 residues in the CDR3. Per germline, CDR1 SGHRS and CDR2 YFSETQ. The V gene lost 7 bases and the J gene lost 12 bases, with 19 bases spanning the gap.

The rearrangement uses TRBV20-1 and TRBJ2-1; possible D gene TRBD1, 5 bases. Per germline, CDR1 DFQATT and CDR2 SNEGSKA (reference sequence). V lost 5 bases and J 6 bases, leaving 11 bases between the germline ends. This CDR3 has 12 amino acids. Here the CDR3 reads CSAGLQGNEQFF. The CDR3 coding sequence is TGCAGTGCTGGCCTGCAGGGCAATGAGCAGTTCTTC.

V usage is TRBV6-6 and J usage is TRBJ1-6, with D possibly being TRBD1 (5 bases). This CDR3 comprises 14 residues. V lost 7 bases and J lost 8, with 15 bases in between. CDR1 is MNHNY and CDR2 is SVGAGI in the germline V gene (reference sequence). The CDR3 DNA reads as TGTGCCAGCACATATCGGGACCTCTATTCACCCCTCCACTTT. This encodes CASTYRDLYSPLHF.

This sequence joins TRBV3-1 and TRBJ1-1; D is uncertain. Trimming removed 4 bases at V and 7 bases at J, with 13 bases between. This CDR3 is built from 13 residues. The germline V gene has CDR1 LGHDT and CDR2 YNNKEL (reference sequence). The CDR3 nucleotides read TGTGCCAGCAGCCGGACTAGACGATTTGAAGCTTTCTTT. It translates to CASSRTRRFEAFF.

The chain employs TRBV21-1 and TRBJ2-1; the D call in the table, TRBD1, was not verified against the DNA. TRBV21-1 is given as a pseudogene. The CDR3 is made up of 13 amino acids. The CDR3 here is CASSKVSGQGPFF. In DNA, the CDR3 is TGTGCCAGCAGCAAAGTGTCGGGACAGGGCCCGTTCTTC.

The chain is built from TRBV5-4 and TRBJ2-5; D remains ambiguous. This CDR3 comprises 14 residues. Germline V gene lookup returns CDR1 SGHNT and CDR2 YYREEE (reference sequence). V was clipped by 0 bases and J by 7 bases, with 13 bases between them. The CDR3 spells CASSLAQLGGTQYF. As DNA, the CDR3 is TGTGCCAGCAGCTTGGCCCAATTAGGCGGGACCCAGTACTTC.

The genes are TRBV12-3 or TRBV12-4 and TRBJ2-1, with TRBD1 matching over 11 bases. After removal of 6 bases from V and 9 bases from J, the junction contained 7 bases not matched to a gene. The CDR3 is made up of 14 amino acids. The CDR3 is CASRPGTGGREQFF. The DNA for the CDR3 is TGTGCCAGCAGGCCCGGGACAGGGGGGCGTGAGCAGTTCTTC.

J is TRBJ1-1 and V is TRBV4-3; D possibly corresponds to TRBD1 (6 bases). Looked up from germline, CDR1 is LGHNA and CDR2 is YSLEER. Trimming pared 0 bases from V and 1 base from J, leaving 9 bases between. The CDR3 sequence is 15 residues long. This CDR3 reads CASSQEATGNTEAFF. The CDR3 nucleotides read TGCGCCAGCAGCCAAGAGGCGACAGGGAACACTGAAGCTTTCTTT.

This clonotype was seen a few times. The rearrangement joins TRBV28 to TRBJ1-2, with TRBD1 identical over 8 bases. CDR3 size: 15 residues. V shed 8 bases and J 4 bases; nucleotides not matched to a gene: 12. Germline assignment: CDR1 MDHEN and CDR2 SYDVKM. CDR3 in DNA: TGTGCCAGCCTACCCGGACAGGGACATTTCTATGGCTACACCTTC. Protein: CASLPGQGHFYGYTF.

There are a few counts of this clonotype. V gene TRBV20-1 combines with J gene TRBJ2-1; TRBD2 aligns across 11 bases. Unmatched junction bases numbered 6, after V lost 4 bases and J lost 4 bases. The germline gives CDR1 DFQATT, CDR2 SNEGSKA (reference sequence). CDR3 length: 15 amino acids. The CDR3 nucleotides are TGCAGTGCTACGTTAGCGGGGGGGAATTACAATGAGCAGTTCTTC. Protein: CSATLAGGNYNEQFF.

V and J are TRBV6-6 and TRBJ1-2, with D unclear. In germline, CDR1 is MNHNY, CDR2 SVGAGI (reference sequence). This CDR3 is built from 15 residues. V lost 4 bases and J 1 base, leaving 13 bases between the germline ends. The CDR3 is CASSFQDFFNYGYTF. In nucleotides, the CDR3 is TGTGCCAGCAGTTTTCAGGACTTCTTTAACTATGGCTACACCTTC.

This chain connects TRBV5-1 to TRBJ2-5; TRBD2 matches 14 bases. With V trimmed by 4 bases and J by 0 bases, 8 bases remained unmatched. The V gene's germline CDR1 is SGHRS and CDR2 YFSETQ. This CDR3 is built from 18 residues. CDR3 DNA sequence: TGCGCCAGCAGCCAAGGACTAGCGGGGGGACCGTACCAAGAGACCCAGTACTTC. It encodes CASSQGLAGGPYQETQYF.

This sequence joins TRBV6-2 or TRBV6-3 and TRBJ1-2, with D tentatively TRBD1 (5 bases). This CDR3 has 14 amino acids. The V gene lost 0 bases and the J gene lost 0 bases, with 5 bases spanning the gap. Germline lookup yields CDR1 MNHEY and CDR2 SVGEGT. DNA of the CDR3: TGTGCCAGCAGTTACTCGACAGCTAACTATGGCTACACCTTC. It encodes CASSYSTANYGYTF.